One and the same sample provided the 7 T cell receptor beta chains below, sequenced in a study of identical twins. TCRdb reprocessed the 5' RACE reads via MiXCR and lists one record per CDR3 protein. The table has roughly 770,000 distinct CDR3 sequences, roughly 18% seen once. These data were likewise used in another study, on T cells expressing NK-cell markers.

The material sequenced was PBMCs. All receptors come from a woman aged 18-29 years in good health.

The chain has TRBV5-1 and TRBJ2-2; D gene ambiguous. This CDR3 is built from 11 residues. Germline-derived CDR1 and CDR2 are SGHRS and YFSETQ. Between the trimmed V and J ends, which lost 3 bases and 7 bases, there was a span of 4 bases. CDR3 region: CASSWNGELFF. The CDR3 nucleotides are TGCGCCAGCAGCTGGAACGGGGAGCTGTTTTTT.

The chain couples TRBV19 to TRBJ2-5; TRBD1 or TRBD2 may be the D gene (5 bases each). V gave up 3 bases and J gave up 5 bases, with 19 bases separating them. The CDR3 covers 16 residues. The germline CDR1 and CDR2 sequences are LNHDA and SQIVND (reference sequence). The DNA for the CDR3 is TGTGCCAGTAGTATCGGGGCCCACAGACGTCCGGAGACCCAGTACTTC. Translation gives CASSIGAHRRPETQYF.

The V and J genes are TRBV27 and TRBJ1-3; the D gene is possibly TRBD1 (6 bases). The CDR3 spans 14 residues. V was trimmed by 6 bases and J by 2 bases, leaving 11 bases between them. The germline gives CDR1 MNHEY, CDR2 SMNVEV (reference sequence). The CDR3 nucleotides read TGTGCCAGCAGCACTCCAGGGGCTGGAAACACCATATATTTT. This gives the protein CASSTPGAGNTIYF.

This chain connects TRBV7-9 to TRBJ1-2; TRBD1 matches 8 bases. The germline V gene encodes CDR1 SEHNR and CDR2 FQNEAQ (reference sequence). Unmatched junction bases numbered 9, after V lost 4 bases and J lost 2 bases. The CDR3 is made up of 16 amino acids. The CDR3 spells CASSSGQGRQNYGYTF. CDR3 bases: TGTGCCAGCAGCTCAGGACAGGGCCGTCAGAACTATGGCTACACCTTC.

This clonotype has only a few counts. The chain has TRBV7-2 and TRBJ1-1; no firm D call. The CDR3 totals 13 residues. The V and J ends lost 1 base and 11 bases respectively, with 14 bases between them. Per germline, CDR1 SGHTA and CDR2 FQGNSA. This chain's CDR3 is CASSLGRQRDAFF. The CDR3 nucleotides are TGTGCCAGCAGCTTAGGGCGACAACGGGATGCTTTCTTT.

This clonotype has a single count. The rearrangement uses TRBV20-1 and TRBJ2-7; 7 positions match TRBD2. The J segment lost 5 bases and the V segment lost 2 bases, leaving 9 bases of the junction unmatched. The CDR3 loop spans 14 amino acids. The germline CDR1 and CDR2 sequences are DFQATT and SNEGSKA (reference sequence). CDR3 region: CSARIPGGVNEQYF. The CDR3 nucleotides read TGCAGTGCTAGAATTCCGGGAGGTGTTAACGAGCAGTACTTC.

This clonotype showed up just a few times. The chain employs TRBV3-1 and TRBJ1-1, with D maybe TRBD1 (5 bases). Trimming shortened V by 2 bases and J by 7 bases, and 11 bases separated the two germline ends. The CDR3 is 13 residues long. Per germline, CDR1 LGHDT and CDR2 YNNKEL (reference sequence). CDR3 in DNA: TGTGCCAGCAGCCAAAGATGGGGGGGTGAAGCTTTCTTT. It codes for CASSQRWGGEAFF.